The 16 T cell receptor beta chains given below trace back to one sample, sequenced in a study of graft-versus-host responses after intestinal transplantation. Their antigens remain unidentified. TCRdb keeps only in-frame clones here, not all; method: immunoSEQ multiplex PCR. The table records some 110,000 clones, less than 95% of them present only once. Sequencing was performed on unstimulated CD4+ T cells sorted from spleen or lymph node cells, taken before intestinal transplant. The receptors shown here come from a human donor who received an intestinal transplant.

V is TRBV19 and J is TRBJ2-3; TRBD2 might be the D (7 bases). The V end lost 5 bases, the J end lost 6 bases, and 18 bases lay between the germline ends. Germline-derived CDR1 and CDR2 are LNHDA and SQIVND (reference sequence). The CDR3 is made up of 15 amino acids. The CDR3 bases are TGTGCCAGTAGTGACGGGGGGCATAACCTGGATACGCAGTATTTT. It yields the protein CASSDGGHNLDTQYF.

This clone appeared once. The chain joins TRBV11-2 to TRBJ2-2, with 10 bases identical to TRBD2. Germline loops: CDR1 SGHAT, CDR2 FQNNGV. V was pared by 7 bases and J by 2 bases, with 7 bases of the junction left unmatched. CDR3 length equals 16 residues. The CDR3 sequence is CASKPLAGANTGELFF. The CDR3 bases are TGTGCCAGCAAACCCCTAGCGGGGGCCAACACCGGGGAGCTGTTTTTT.

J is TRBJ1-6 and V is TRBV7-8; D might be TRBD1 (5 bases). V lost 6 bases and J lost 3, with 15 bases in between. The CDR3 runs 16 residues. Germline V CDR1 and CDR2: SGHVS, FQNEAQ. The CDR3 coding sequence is TGTGCCAGCAGTCCTGGCAAGGGACTCTATAATTCACCCCTCCACTTT. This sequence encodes CASSPGKGLYNSPLHF.

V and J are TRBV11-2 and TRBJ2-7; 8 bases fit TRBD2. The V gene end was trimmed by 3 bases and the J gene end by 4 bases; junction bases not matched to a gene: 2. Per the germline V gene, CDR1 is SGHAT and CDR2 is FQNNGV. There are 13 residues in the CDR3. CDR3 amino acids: CASSFAGGYEQYF. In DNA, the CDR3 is TGTGCCAGCAGCTTCGCGGGGGGATACGAGCAGTACTTC.

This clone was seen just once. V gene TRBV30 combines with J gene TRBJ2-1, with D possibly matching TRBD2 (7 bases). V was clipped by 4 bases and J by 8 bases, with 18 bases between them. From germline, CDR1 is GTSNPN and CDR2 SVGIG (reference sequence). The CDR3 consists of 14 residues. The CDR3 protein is CAWTAGQGNDEQFF. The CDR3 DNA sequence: TGTGCCTGGACAGCGGGGCAGGGGAATGATGAGCAGTTCTTC. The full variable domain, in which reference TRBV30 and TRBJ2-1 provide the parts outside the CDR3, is SQTIHQWPATLVQPVGSPLSLECTVEGTSNPNLYWYRQAAGRGLQLLFYSVGIGQISSEVPQNLSASRPQDRQFILSSKKLLLSDSGFYLCAWTAGQGNDEQFFGPGTRLTVL.

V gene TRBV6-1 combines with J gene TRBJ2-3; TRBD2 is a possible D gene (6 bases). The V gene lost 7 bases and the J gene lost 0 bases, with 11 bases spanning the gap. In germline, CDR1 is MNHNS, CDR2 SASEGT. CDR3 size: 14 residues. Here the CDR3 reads CASNGGLSTDTQYF. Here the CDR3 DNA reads TGTGCCAGCAACGGGGGACTGAGCACAGATACGCAGTATTTT.

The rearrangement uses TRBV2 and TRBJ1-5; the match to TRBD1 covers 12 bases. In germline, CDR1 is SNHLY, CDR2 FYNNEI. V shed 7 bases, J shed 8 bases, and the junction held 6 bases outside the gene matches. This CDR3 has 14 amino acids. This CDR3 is CASNPGTGGKPQHF. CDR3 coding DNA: TGTGCCAGCAACCCCGGGACAGGGGGCAAGCCCCAGCATTTT.

The CDR3 nucleotides read TGTGCCAGTAGTGCCCCGGGGACAGATACGCAGTATTTT. Its protein product is CASSAPGTDTQYF. The chain has TRBV19 and TRBJ2-3; possibly TRBD2 for D (5 bases). The CDR3 is 13 amino acids. Germline CDR1 and CDR2: LNHDA and SQIVND (reference sequence). The V end lost 5 bases, the J end lost 3 bases, and 9 bases lay between the germline ends. Full variable domain (outside the CDR3, taken from reference TRBV19 and TRBJ2-3): DGGITQSPKYLFRKEGQNVTLSCEQNLNHDAMYWYRQDPGQGLRLIYYSQIVNDFQKGDIAEGYSVSREKKESFPLTVTSAQKNPTAFYLCASSAPGTDTQYFGPGTRLTVL.

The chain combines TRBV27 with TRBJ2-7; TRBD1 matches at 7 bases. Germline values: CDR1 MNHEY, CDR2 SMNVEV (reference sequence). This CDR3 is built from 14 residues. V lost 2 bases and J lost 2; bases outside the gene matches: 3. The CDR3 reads CASSLGDRAYEQYF. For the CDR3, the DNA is TGTGCCAGCAGTTTAGGAGACAGGGCCTACGAGCAGTACTTC.

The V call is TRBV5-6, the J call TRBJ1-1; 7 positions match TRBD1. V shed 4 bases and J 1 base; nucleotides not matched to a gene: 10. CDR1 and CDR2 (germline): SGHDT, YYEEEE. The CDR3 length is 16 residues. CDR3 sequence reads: CASSRRGGLENTEAFF. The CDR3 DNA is TGTGCCAGCAGCCGGCGAGGGGGCTTAGAGAACACTGAAGCTTTCTTT. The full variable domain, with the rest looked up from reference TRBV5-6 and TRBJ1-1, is DAGVTQSPTHLIKTRGQQVTLRCSPKSGHDTVSWYQQALGQGPQFIFQYYEEEERQRGNFPDRFSGHQFPNYSSELNVNALLLGDSALYLCASSRRGGLENTEAFFGQGTRLTVV.

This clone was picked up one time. CDR3 loop: CASSLQGAGYGYTF. CDR3 bases: TGTGCCAGCAGCTTGCAGGGGGCGGGATATGGCTACACCTTC. The chain combines TRBV7-9 with TRBJ1-2; 8 bases match TRBD1. Germline V gene data show CDR1 as SEHNR and CDR2 as FQNEAQ (reference sequence). V shed 3 bases and J 5 bases; nucleotides not matched to a gene: 5. This CDR3 is 14 amino acids long.

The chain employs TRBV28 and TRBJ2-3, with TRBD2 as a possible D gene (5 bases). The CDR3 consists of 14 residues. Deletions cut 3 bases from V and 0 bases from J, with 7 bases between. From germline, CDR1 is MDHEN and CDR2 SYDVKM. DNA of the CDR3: TGTGCCAGCAGTTTCGGCGGGAGCACAGATACGCAGTATTTT. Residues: CASSFGGSTDTQYF.

CDR3 residues: CASSLKQTGELFF. The CDR3, as DNA: TGCGCCAGCAGCTTGAAACAGACCGGGGAGCTGTTTTTT. The J gene is TRBJ2-2, the V gene TRBV5-1; D is ambiguous. V gave up 1 base and J gave up 5 bases, with 6 bases separating them. CDR3 length: 13 residues. In germline, CDR1 is SGHRS, CDR2 YFSETQ.

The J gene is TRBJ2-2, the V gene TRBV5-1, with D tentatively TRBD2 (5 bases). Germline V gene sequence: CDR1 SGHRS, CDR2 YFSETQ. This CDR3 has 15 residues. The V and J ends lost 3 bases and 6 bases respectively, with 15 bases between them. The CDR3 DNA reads TGCGCCAGCAGCTACGACCCGGGGTACCCCGGGGAGCTGTTTTTT. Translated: CASSYDPGYPGELFF.

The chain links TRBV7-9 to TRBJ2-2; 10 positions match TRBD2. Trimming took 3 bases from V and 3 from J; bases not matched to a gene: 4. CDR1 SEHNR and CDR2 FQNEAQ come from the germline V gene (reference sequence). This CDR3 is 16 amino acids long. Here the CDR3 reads CASSFGLAVDTGELFF. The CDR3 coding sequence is TGTGCCAGCAGCTTCGGACTAGCGGTTGACACCGGGGAGCTGTTTTTT.

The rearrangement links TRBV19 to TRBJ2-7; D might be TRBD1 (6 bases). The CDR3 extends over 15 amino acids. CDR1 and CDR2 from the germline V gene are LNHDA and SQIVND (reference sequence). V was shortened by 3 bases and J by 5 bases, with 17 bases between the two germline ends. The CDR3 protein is CASSILRGLGDEQYF. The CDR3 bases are TGTGCCAGTAGTATTCTCAGGGGTTTGGGGGACGAGCAGTACTTC.